The rows below give T cell receptor beta chains drawn from one sample of a study of persistence of HIV-infected CD4 T cells. Only in-frame clones appear in the TCRdb table, and some are missing; sequencing was by immunoSEQ multiplex PCR. The sample includes about 15,000 clones, roughly 71% seen only once; the top ten take 15% to 20%. These TCRs are of unknown antigen specificity. The sample was CD4+ T cells sorted from PBMCs after roughly 18-hour stimulation, taken from a patient who received antiretroviral therapy. Receptor source: an adult man with HIV who was CMV-seropositive. CDR3s include the opening cysteine and the closing phenylalanine or tryptophan. The D gene is left open where the match is weak. A row's size may be missing; if present it is once, few, many or a size class.

V	D	J	size	CDR3	DNA
TRBV5-1	TRBD1	TRBJ1-1	few	CASSPTGSITEAFF	TGCGCCAGCAGCCCGACAGGGTCGATCACTGAAGCTTTCTTT
TRBV29-1	TRBD2	TRBJ2-1	.	CSARALAGAYNEQFF	TGCAGCGCAAGGGCCCTAGCGGGAGCCTACAATGAGCAGTTCTTC
TRBV5-1	TRBD1	TRBJ1-6	.	CASSPTGGNSPLHF	TGCGCCAGCAGCCCTACAGGGGGGAATTCACCCCTCCACTTT
TRBV5-1	.	TRBJ1-1	.	CASSLAGFEAFF	TGCGCCAGCAGCTTGGCCGGGTTTGAAGCTTTCTTT
TRBV20-1	.	TRBJ1-2	once	CSATWGFGYTF	TGCAGTGCTACCTGGGGCTTCGGCTACACCTTC
TRBV19	.	TRBJ2-2	.	CASNPPGRRNTGELFF	TGTGCCAGTAACCCCCCGGGTCGAAGGAACACCGGGGAGCTGTTTTTT
TRBV7-9	TRBD1	TRBJ2-7	.	CASSTRQGAKEQYF	TGTGCCAGCAGCACGCGACAGGGGGCGAAGGAGCAGTACTTC
TRBV14	.	TRBJ1-1	few	CASSQDYSMNTEAFF	TGTGCCAGCAGCCAAGATTACAGCATGAACACTGAAGCTTTCTTT
TRBV6-5	TRBD2	TRBJ2-7	.	CASSYSLGFSGGEQYF	TGTGCCAGCAGTTACTCGTTGGGATTCTCGGGGGGCGAGCAGTACTTC
TRBV7-8	.	TRBJ1-1	few	CASSLNAGTMNTEAFF	TGTGCCAGCAGCCTAAATGCCGGAACCATGAACACTGAAGCTTTCTTT
TRBV7-9	.	TRBJ2-5	.	CASSLAETQYF	TGTGCCAGCAGCTTAGCTGAGACCCAGTACTTC
TRBV18	TRBD2	TRBJ2-1	.	CASSPFPGTSSYNEQFF	TGTGCCAGCTCACCTTTCCCCGGGACTAGCTCCTACAATGAGCAGTTCTTC
TRBV10-3	.	TRBJ1-6	.	CAIRATGANYNSPLHF	TGTGCCATCAGGGCTACAGGAGCTAACTATAATTCACCCCTCCACTTT
TRBV11-3	.	TRBJ1-1	.	CASSLGAGEVNTEAFF	TGTGCCAGCAGCTTAGGGGCGGGGGAAGTAAACACTGAAGCTTTCTTT
TRBV2	.	TRBJ1-5	few	CASSAGWQPQHF	TGTGCCAGCAGTGCCGGGTGGCAGCCCCAGCATTTT
TRBV11-1	.	TRBJ1-6	.	CASRRYRDNSPLHF	TGTGCCAGCAGAAGGTACAGGGATAATTCACCCCTCCACTTT
TRBV10-3	.	TRBJ2-3	few	CAIRDSTDTQYF	TGTGCCATCAGGGACAGCACAGATACGCAGTATTTT
TRBV11-2	.	TRBJ2-7	.	CASSLERGLEQYF	TGTGCCAGCAGCTTAGAAAGGGGTCTCGAGCAGTACTTC
TRBV12-3/TRBV12-4	.	TRBJ2-1	.	CASSFVADEQFF	TGTGCCAGCAGTTTTGTAGCGGATGAGCAGTTCTTC
TRBV2	TRBD2	TRBJ2-3	.	CASTGGATDTQYF	TGTGCCAGTACCGGGGGGGCCACAGATACGCAGTATTTT
TRBV3-1/TRBV3-2	TRBD1	TRBJ1-1	once	CASGGDRATNTEAFF	TGTGCCAGCGGGGGAGACAGGGCTACGAACACTGAAGCTTTCTTT
TRBV5-1	.	TRBJ1-2	.	CASRSNEGVYGYTF	TGCGCCAGCAGATCTAACGAAGGGGTCTATGGCTACACCTTC
TRBV7-8	.	TRBJ1-5	few	CASSRMAGNQPQHF	TGTGCCAGCAGTCGAATGGCCGGAAATCAGCCCCAGCATTTT
TRBV7-9	.	TRBJ1-4	.	CASSPGGRSGNNEKLFF	TGTGCCAGCTCCCCGGGGGGGCGCTCTGGAAATAATGAAAAACTGTTTTTT
TRBV2	TRBD1	TRBJ1-4	.	CASSPIRDRASGVFF	TGTGCCAGCAGCCCCATCCGGGACAGGGCTTCAGGGGTGTTTTTT
TRBV19	TRBD1	TRBJ1-4	few	CASSTTGGTNEKLFF	TGTGCCAGTAGTACGACAGGGGGGACTAATGAAAAACTGTTTTTT
TRBV4-1	.	TRBJ1-1	.	CASSSQGTGRGEAFF	TGCGCCAGCAGCTCCCAGGGGACCGGACGGGGTGAAGCTTTCTTT
TRBV2	.	TRBJ2-7	.	CASSEIPGLRQYF	TGTGCCAGCAGTGAAATACCGGGTCTCAGGCAGTACTTC
TRBV15	.	TRBJ2-7	large	CATSRDRDSYEQYF	TGTGCCACCAGCAGAGATCGGGACTCCTACGAGCAGTACTTC
TRBV2	.	TRBJ1-5	.	CASSQGGGNQPQHF	TGTGCCAGCAGTCAGGGTGGGGGCAATCAGCCCCAGCATTTT
TRBV2	.	TRBJ1-2	.	CASSVHGARANYGYTF	TGTGCCAGCAGTGTCCACGGCGCAAGAGCTAACTATGGCTACACCTTC
TRBV7-9	.	TRBJ1-1	few	CASSPGRLNTEAFF	TGTGCCAGCAGCCCAGGACGGTTGAACACTGAAGCTTTCTTT
TRBV6-5	TRBD1	TRBJ1-1	.	CASTKQGANTEAFF	TGTGCCAGCACCAAACAGGGGGCGAACACTGAAGCTTTCTTT
TRBV6-5	.	TRBJ1-1	.	CASRRHYDTEAFF	TGTGCCAGCAGGCGACACTACGACACTGAAGCTTTCTTT
TRBV5-4	TRBD2	TRBJ2-3	.	CASSSLAGGPSQYF	TGTGCCAGCAGCTCTCTAGCGGGGGGCCCATCGCAGTATTTT
TRBV5-5	TRBD1	TRBJ2-2	.	CASSSGTGSAGELFF	TGTGCCAGCAGCTCCGGGACAGGGTCCGCCGGGGAGCTGTTTTTT
TRBV3-1/TRBV3-2	TRBD2	TRBJ2-3	.	CASSQPAGGGTDTQYF	TGTGCCAGCAGCCAACCCGCGGGGGGCGGCACAGATACGCAGTATTTT
TRBV7-3	TRBD1	TRBJ2-7	medium-sized	CASSLTSAGGYEQYF	TGTGCCAGCAGCTTAACGTCGGCAGGGGGCTACGAGCAGTACTTC
TRBV19	.	TRBJ1-2	.	CASWAKSNYGYTF	TGTGCCAGTTGGGCAAAGAGTAACTATGGCTACACCTTC
TRBV7-8	.	TRBJ1-1	.	CASSLVGLNTEAFF	TGTGCCAGCAGCTTAGTTGGCTTGAACACTGAAGCTTTCTTT
TRBV11-3	.	TRBJ2-1	medium-sized	CASSLGPYNEQFF	TGTGCCAGCAGCTTAGGTCCCTACAATGAGCAGTTCTTC
TRBV14	TRBD1	TRBJ1-6	few	CASSHLPGQGANSPLHF	TGTGCCAGCAGCCATCTCCCGGGACAGGGGGCCAATTCACCCCTCCACTTT